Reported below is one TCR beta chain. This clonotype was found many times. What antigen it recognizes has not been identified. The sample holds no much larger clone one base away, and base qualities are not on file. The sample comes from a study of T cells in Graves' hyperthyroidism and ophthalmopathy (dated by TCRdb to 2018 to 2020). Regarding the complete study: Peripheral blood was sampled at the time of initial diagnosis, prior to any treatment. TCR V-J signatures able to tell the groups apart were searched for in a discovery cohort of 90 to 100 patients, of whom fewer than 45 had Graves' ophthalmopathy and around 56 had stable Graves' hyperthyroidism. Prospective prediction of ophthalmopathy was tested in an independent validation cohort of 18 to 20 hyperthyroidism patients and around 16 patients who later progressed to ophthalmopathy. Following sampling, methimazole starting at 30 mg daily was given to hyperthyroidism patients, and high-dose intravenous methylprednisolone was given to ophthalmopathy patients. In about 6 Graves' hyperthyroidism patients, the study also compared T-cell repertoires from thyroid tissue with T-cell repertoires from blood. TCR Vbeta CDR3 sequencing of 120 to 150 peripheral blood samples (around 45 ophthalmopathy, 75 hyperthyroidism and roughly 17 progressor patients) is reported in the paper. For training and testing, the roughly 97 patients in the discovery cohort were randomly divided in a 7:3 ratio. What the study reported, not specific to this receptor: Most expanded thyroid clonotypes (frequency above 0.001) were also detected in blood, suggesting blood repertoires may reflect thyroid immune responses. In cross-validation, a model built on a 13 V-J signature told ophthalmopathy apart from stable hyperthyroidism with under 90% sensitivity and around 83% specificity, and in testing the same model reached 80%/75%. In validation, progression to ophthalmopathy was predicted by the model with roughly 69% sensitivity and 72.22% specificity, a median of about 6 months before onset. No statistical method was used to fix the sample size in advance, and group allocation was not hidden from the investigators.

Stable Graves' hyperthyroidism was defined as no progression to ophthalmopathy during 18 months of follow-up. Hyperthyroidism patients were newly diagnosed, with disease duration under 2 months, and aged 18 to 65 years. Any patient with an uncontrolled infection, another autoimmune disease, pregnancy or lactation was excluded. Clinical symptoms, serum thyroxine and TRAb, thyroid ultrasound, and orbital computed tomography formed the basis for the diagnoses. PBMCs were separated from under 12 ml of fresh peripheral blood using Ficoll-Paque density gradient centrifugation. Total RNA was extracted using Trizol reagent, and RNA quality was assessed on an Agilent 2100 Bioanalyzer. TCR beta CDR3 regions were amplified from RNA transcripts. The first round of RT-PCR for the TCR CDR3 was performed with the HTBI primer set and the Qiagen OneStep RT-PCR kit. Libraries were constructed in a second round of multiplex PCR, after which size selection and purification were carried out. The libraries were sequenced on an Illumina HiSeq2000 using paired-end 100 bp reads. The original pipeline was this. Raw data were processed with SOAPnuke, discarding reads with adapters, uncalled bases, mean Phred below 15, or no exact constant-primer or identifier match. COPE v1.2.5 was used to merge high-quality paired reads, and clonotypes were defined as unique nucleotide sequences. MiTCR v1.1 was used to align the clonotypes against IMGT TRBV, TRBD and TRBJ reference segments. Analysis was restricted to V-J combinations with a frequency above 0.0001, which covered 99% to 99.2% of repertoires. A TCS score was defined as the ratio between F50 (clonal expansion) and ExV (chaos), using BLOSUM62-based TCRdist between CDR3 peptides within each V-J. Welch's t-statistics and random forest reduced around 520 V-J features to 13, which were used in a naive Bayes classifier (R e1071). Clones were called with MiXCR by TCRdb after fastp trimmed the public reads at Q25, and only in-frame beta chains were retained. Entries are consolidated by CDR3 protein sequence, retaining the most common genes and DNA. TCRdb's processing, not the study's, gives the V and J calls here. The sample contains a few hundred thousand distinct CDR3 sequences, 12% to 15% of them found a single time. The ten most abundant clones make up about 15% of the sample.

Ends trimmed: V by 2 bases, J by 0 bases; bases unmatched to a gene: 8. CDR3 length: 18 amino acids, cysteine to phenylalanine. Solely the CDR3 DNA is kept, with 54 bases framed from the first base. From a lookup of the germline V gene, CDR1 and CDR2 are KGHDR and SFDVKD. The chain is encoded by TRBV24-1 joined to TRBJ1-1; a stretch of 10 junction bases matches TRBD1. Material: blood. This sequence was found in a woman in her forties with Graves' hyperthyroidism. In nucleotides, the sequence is TGTGCCACCAGTGATTCGAGACAGGGGGCTACCATGAACACTGAAGCTTTCTTT. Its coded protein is CATSDSRQGATMNTEAFF.